Described below is a single T cell receptor (beta chain) sequence and its context. Antigen: not known. This record comes from a study of cytomegalovirus exposure and HLA in healthy donors. Turning to the study itself: Unique TCRs from HLA-typed donors, 70 million to 100 million of them, were held in an early data release. Findings of the study overall: Exclusion applied to some V segments, including TRBV6-2 and TRBV6-3, as they were indistinguishable. According to a later analysis, donors in an Asian-associated ancestry cluster reportedly had fewer N-insertions than the roughly 670-donor mean.

PCR primers comprised 60 Vbeta and 13 Jbeta primers. Profiling relied on immunoSEQ multiplex PCR, and the TCRdb table lists in-frame clones only, not all of them. The profile shows about 200,000 clones, 65% to 85% of them singletons. Per germline, CDR1 SGHTA and CDR2 FQGTGA. This CDR3 region has 17 residues. V lost 6 bases and J lost 0; bases outside the gene matches: 6. The receptor's source is a man aged 50 to 60 in good health and CMV-seronegative. The sample taken for sequencing was PBMCs. The chain links TRBV7-3 to TRBJ2-2; 11 positions match TRBD2. Here the CDR3 reads CASRPGTSGTNTGELFF. As DNA, the CDR3 is TGTGCCAGCAGACCCGGGACTAGCGGTACGAACACCGGGGAGCTGTTTTTT.